Listed below are T cell receptor beta chains from one sample, sequenced in a study of hypomethylating agent response in myelodysplastic syndrome. Only in-frame clones appear in the TCRdb table, and some are missing; sequencing was by immunoSEQ multiplex PCR. Here the sample spans some 6,000 clones, roughly 83% being singletons. The material was bone marrow, obtained before or after starting hypomethylating agent treatment for myelodysplastic syndrome (not recorded which). The receptors come from a human donor with myelodysplastic syndrome. The CDR3 runs from the conserved cysteine through the conserved F or W. The order of the fields is D gene, V gene, clone size, J gene, CDR3 DNA, CDR3 protein. D genes are given only for firm matches. Part of the rows lack a size; the others show once, few, many or a class for expanded clones.

NA	TRBV11-3	NA	TRBJ1-1	TGTGCCAGCAGCTACCAGGGGCACACTGAAGCTTTCTTT	CASSYQGHTEAFF
TRBD1	TRBV5-4	NA	TRBJ2-1	TGTGCCAGCAGCTCCAGGGGACAGGGGGGAATGCAGTTCTTC	CASSSRGQGGMQFF
NA	TRBV10-3	NA	TRBJ1-2	TGTGCCATCAGTGGGGGGACCGATTATGGCTACACCTTC	CAISGGTDYGYTF
TRBD1	TRBV6-1	NA	TRBJ2-7	TGTGCCAGCAGTGCAGCACAGGGGGCGAAGTACGAGCAGTACTTC	CASSAAQGAKYEQYF
NA	TRBV4-1	NA	TRBJ1-1	TGCGCCAGCAGCCAAGATAGTGCGGGTTGGTACAGAGGGAACACTGAAGCTTTCTTT	CASSQDSAGWYRGNTEAFF
NA	TRBV28	NA	TRBJ2-3	TGTGCCAGCAGTCTCTCGAAGGCCGGCACAGATACGCAGTATTTT	CASSLSKAGTDTQYF
NA	TRBV2	NA	TRBJ1-5	TGTGCCAGCCGAAGGTTTGGCAATCAGCCCCAGCATTTT	CASRRFGNQPQHF
NA	TRBV5-1	NA	TRBJ1-1	TGCGCCAGCAGCTTCACGGGGGGGAGCACTGAAGCTTTCTTT	CASSFTGGSTEAFF
NA	TRBV28	NA	TRBJ1-1	TGTGCCAGCAGTCGAGGTCGGGGTAAGAACACTGAAGCTTTCTTT	CASSRGRGKNTEAFF
TRBD2	TRBV18	NA	TRBJ2-7	TGTGCCAGCTCACCACCGAGTAGCGGGGGGTTCAACTACGAGCAGTACTTC	CASSPPSSGGFNYEQYF
TRBD1	TRBV2	few	TRBJ1-6	TGTGCCAGCAGGGAGGGACAGGGGTACAATTCACCCCTCCACTTT	CASREGQGYNSPLHF
NA	TRBV6-5	few	TRBJ2-1	TGTGCCAGCAGTTACTCGACAGATTACAATGAGCAGTTCTTC	CASSYSTDYNEQFF
TRBD1	TRBV6-4	few	TRBJ1-5	TGTGCCAGCAGTCCGGACAGGGCTCAGCCCCAGCATTTT	CASSPDRAQPQHF
NA	TRBV5-1	NA	TRBJ1-6	TGCGCCAGCAGCTTGGTAGAAAATTCACCCCTCCACTTT	CASSLVENSPLHF
TRBD2	TRBV4-3	NA	TRBJ2-5	TGCGCCAGCAGCCAAGATTTCGCGGGGGAAGAGACCCAGTACTTC	CASSQDFAGEETQYF
NA	TRBV7-2	few	TRBJ1-3	TGTGCCAGCAGCTTAGGTCCCGGGTACTCTGGAAACACCATATATTTT	CASSLGPGYSGNTIYF
TRBD2	TRBV12-5	once	TRBJ2-1	TGTGCTAGTGGTGTAGCGGGGGGCTCCTACAATGAGCAGTTCTTC	CASGVAGGSYNEQFF
NA	TRBV28	few	TRBJ1-5	TGTGCCAGCAGTCCAGGGACCAATCAGCCCCAGCATTTT	CASSPGTNQPQHF
NA	TRBV28	few	TRBJ1-4	TGTGCCAGCAGTCCACAGCCGGGGAGAGAGAATGAAAAACTGTTTTTT	CASSPQPGRENEKLFF
NA	TRBV10-3	NA	TRBJ1-1	TGTGCCATCAGTGGTGGTGGGGGAACCACTGAAGCTTTCTTT	CAISGGGGTTEAFF
NA	TRBV5-1	once	TRBJ1-1	TGCGCCAGCAGCTTGATAGGGACGAACACTGAAGCTTTCTTT	CASSLIGTNTEAFF
NA	TRBV18	NA	TRBJ2-4	TGTGCCAGCTCACCCACAGAGAGAAACATTCAGTACTTC	CASSPTERNIQYF
NA	TRBV6-5	NA	TRBJ1-1	TGTGCCAGCGGGCACGGAGAAACTGAAGCTTTCTTT	CASGHGETEAFF
NA	TRBV11-2	NA	TRBJ1-2	TGTGCCAGCAGCCAATTGATGGCGGACGGCTACACCTTC	CASSQLMADGYTF
NA	TRBV5-1	NA	TRBJ1-1	TGCGCCAGCAGCTTGTCAGGGAGCGTAGAAAACAAAAACAAAGCTTTCTTT	CASSLSGSVENKNKAFF
NA	TRBV10-2	NA	TRBJ2-7	TGCGCCAGCAGGGACAGCTCCTACGAGCAGTACTTC	CASRDSSYEQYF
TRBD1	TRBV15	NA	TRBJ2-1	TGTGCCACCAGCAGACCCTCCGGGACAGGGGTTCGCGATGAGCAGTTCTTC	CATSRPSGTGVRDEQFF
NA	TRBV9	NA	TRBJ2-7	TGTGCCAGCAGCAACTGGGGCATCGGGGGCGACGAGCAGTACTTC	CASSNWGIGGDEQYF
NA	TRBV20-1	NA	TRBJ2-7	TGCAGTGCTAGACAGCCCTCCGAGCAGTACTTC	CSARQPSEQYF